The rows below give T cell receptor beta chains drawn from one sample of a study of cytomegalovirus exposure and HLA in healthy donors. This table comes from immunoSEQ multiplex PCR, and its TCRdb copy is limited to in-frame clones, with some not included. Here the sample spans about 64,000 clones, roughly two thirds being singletons. The sequenced material came from PBMCs. All receptors come from a male donor in good health and CMV-seropositive. The CDR3 runs from the conserved cysteine through the conserved F or W.

J gene | V gene | CDR3 protein
TRBJ1-2 | TRBV5-4 | CASSFPGGRIFNYGYTF
TRBJ2-3 | TRBV30 | CAWSQKGANSDTQYF
TRBJ1-1 | TRBV5-5 | CASSMHTGSGEAFF
TRBJ2-1 | TRBV5-5 | CASSWAPESYNEQFF
TRBJ1-1 | TRBV11-3 | CASSFPGQVEAFF
TRBJ1-1 | TRBV19 | CASTSQGAVNTEAFF
TRBJ2-1 | TRBV10-1 | CASSGLAGVDSYNEQFF
TRBJ2-7 | TRBV7-9 | CASSSGNEQYF
. | TRBV6-1 | CASKSGGNPYEQYF
TRBJ2-2 | TRBV30 | CAWSVRAGGLGGELFF
TRBJ1-3 | TRBV30 | CAWSALRNTIYF
TRBJ1-1 | TRBV28 | CASSPGSLGTEAFF
TRBJ1-6 | TRBV6-5 | CASKNPRGSPLHF
TRBJ2-7 | TRBV5-4 | CASSLERGEQYF
TRBJ1-1 | TRBV12-5 | CASGTTLNTEAFF
TRBJ2-4 | TRBV7-6 | CASSLGLGENIQYF
TRBJ2-7 | TRBV2 | CASSDSPEPSTF
TRBJ2-7 | TRBV29-1 | CSVEGRDRSAQYF
TRBJ1-2 | TRBV5-1 | CASSLGQGALLSYGYTF
TRBJ2-5 | TRBV7-2 | CASSLDWSGEEGETQYF
TRBJ2-7 | TRBV19 | CASSPTEKSSYEQYF
TRBJ2-3 | TRBV18 | CASSTSTDTQYF
TRBJ2-4 | TRBV14 | CASSHGLANARATKNIQYF
TRBJ1-4 | TRBV11-3 | CASSFGATNEKLFF
TRBJ2-3 | TRBV7-9 | CASSPGQGVDTQYF
TRBJ2-3 | TRBV18 | CASSLATSTDTQYF
TRBJ2-7 | TRBV28 | CASVGQPSYEQYF
TRBJ1-2 | TRBV6-6 | CASSLQGDYGYTF
TRBJ1-2 | TRBV14 | CASSQERTVYGYTF
TRBJ2-1 | TRBV2 | CASSEKGLDEQFF
TRBJ1-1 | TRBV18 | CASSPQGEGTEAFF
TRBJ1-4 | TRBV7-9 | CASSLAAGTTNEKLFF
TRBJ1-2 | TRBV25-1 | CASSTGQSYGYTF
TRBJ1-1 | TRBV9 | CASSARQRGTEAFF
TRBJ2-3 | TRBV18 | CASSWAFTDTQYF
TRBJ1-2 | TRBV30 | CAWASGTAFPYGYTF
TRBJ2-7 | TRBV6-6 | CASSPHRGGSYEQYF
TRBJ1-3 | TRBV19 | CASSIRGTGNTIYF
TRBJ2-7 | TRBV2 | CASSTGQGAHEQYF
TRBJ2-7 | TRBV9 | CASSVGGGQASEQYF
TRBJ2-3 | TRBV5-1 | CASSWTSGADTQYF
TRBJ1-4 | TRBV7-9 | CSSSLAAGTTNEKLFF
TRBJ1-1 | TRBV6-5 | CASSYNLQGAEAFF
TRBJ2-2 | TRBV11-2 | CASSLRQGNTGELFF
TRBJ1-1 | TRBV6-5 | CASSSTLRGEAFF
TRBJ1-1 | TRBV18 | CASSSGTEAFF
TRBJ2-2 | TRBV11-2 | CASSPLNGRQNTGELFF
TRBJ2-1 | TRBV7-9 | CASSSQDSLLNEQFF
TRBJ2-1 | TRBV9 | CASSGSLAGGANEQFF
TRBJ2-2 | TRBV11-2 | CASSNRLDGELFF
TRBJ1-1 | TRBV2 | CASKGVGVMNTEAFF
TRBJ1-2 | TRBV29-1 | CSVYDTGGPYGYTF
TRBJ2-5 | TRBV10-3 | CAASGTALRKYF
TRBJ2-3 | TRBV5-6 | CASSLAGTGGDHF
TRBJ2-1 | TRBV7-2 | CASTPRRVENEQFF
TRBJ2-7 | TRBV13 | CASSLGQEGDEQYF
TRBJ1-2 | TRBV10-3 | CAISGGTGANYGYTF
TRBJ1-4 | TRBV19 | CATMTPGLEKLFF
TRBJ1-3 | TRBV19 | CASSKAILSGNTIYF